These 19 T cell receptor beta chains came from one sample sequenced in a study of beta chain features in type 1 diabetes. The authors reverse transcribed all of the isolated RNA, so sequencing captured expressed TCRB transcripts. Assay used: immunoSEQ multiplex PCR; TCRdb lists only in-frame clones, some missing. Of about 360,000 clones in the sample, approximately 12% were seen once. What was sequenced was naive CD4+ T cells from blood. These receptors all come from a man aged 18 to 30 in good health.

The table lists this clone with a few counts. This CDR3 is CSVVFRGSYDTGELFF. The CDR3 bases are TGCAGCGTTGTATTTCGGGGGAGTTACGATACCGGGGAGCTGTTTTTT. The chain carries TRBV29-1 and TRBJ2-2; TRBD2 is a possible D gene (6 bases). CDR1 is SQVTM and CDR2 is ANQGSEA in the germline V gene. V shed 4 bases and J shed 5 bases, with 20 bases lying between them. The CDR3 spans 16 residues.

This CDR3 reads CASSFVDSTEAFF. CDR3 sequence (DNA): TGTGCCAGCAGTTTCGTCGACAGCACTGAAGCTTTCTTT. The chain is built from TRBV11-2 and TRBJ1-1; tentatively, D is TRBD1 (5 bases). The CDR3 consists of 13 residues. The germline gives CDR1 SGHAT, CDR2 FQNNGV. Trimming removed 6 bases at V and 4 bases at J, with 12 bases between.

As to this clone: Other DNA sequences within the sample encode an identical CDR3. The chain links TRBV29-1 to TRBJ2-7; 8 bases map to TRBD1. The length of the CDR3 is 13 residues. The V gene's germline CDR1 is SQVTM and CDR2 ANQGSEA. Losses at the gene ends were 4 bases for V and 0 bases for J; bases not matched to a gene: 2. The CDR3 sequence is CSVGTGGSYEQYF. The DNA for the CDR3 is TGCAGCGTTGGTACAGGGGGCTCCTACGAGCAGTACTTC.

This clone was detected a few times. V usage is TRBV29-1 and J usage is TRBJ2-1; a possible D gene is TRBD2 (6 bases). The CDR3 is 14 amino acids. CDR1 and CDR2 from the germline V gene are SQVTM and ANQGSEA. The germline V and J ends were trimmed by 6 bases and 0 bases, with 12 bases remaining between them. CDR3 loop: CSVPGGSSYNEQFF. The DNA of the CDR3 is TGCAGCGTCCCCGGGGGAAGCTCCTACAATGAGCAGTTCTTC.

This clone was recorded a few times. This chain connects TRBV29-1 to TRBJ1-2; 9 nucleotides line up with TRBD1. This CDR3 comprises 14 residues. With 2 bases clipped from V and 3 bases from J, the junction kept 4 bases outside the gene matches. CDR1 is SQVTM and CDR2 is ANQGSEA in the germline V gene. CDR3 bases: TGCAGCGTTGAAAGGACAGGGGTGGACTATGGCTACACCTTC. Its protein product is CSVERTGVDYGYTF.

This clone was seen a handful of times. The chain employs TRBV28 and TRBJ2-4; 11 bases match TRBD2. CDR1 and CDR2 (germline): MDHEN, SYDVKM. V was clipped by 6 bases and J by 4 bases; unmatched bases: 2. The CDR3 covers 14 residues. The DNA of the CDR3 is TGTGCCAGCAGGACTAGCGGGGAAAAAAACATTCAGTACTTC. The encoded protein is CASRTSGEKNIQYF.

This clone was picked up a small number of times. The CDR3 DNA reads as TGTGCCAGCAGTTTATTAGGGGGTGAAAAACTGTTTTTT. It translates to CASSLLGGEKLFF. The chain joins TRBV27 to TRBJ1-4; D may be TRBD1 (6 bases). The CDR3 runs 13 residues. V was trimmed by 1 base and J by 7 bases, leaving 7 bases between them. Looked up from germline, CDR1 is MNHEY and CDR2 is SMNVEV (reference sequence).

The chain carries TRBV7-9 and TRBJ2-2, with D possibly being TRBD1 (5 bases). Germline-derived CDR1 and CDR2 are SEHNR and FQNEAQ (reference sequence). V was pared by 5 bases and J by 3 bases, with 13 bases between. The CDR3 covers 15 residues. Written as DNA, the CDR3 is TGTGCCAGCAGCCCACAGGTTATGCACACCGGGGAGCTGTTTTTT. Translating it yields CASSPQVMHTGELFF.

This sequence joins TRBV9 and TRBJ2-3; 14 bases match TRBD2. Germline assignment: CDR1 SGDLS and CDR2 YYNGEE. V gave up 6 bases and J gave up 4 bases; unmatched junction bases: 16. The CDR3 sequence is 19 residues long. The CDR3 reads CASNSIGTSGSFIPDTQYF. The CDR3, as DNA: TGTGCCAGCAACTCGATTGGGACTAGCGGGAGTTTTATCCCAGATACGCAGTATTTT.

The V call is TRBV11-2, the J call TRBJ2-1; 7 bases agree with TRBD2. After removal of 1 base from V and 0 bases from J, the junction contained 6 bases not matched to a gene. There are 17 residues in the CDR3. Germline lookup yields CDR1 SGHAT and CDR2 FQNNGV. DNA for the CDR3: TGTGCCAGCAGCTTAGGAGGAGCGGGAAGCTCCTACAATGAGCAGTTCTTC. Amino acids: CASSLGGAGSSYNEQFF. The whole variable domain, filled in from reference TRBV11-2 and TRBJ2-1, reads EAGVAQSPRYKIIEKRQSVAFWCNPISGHATLYWYQQILGQGPKLLIQFQNNGVVDDSQLPKDRFSAERLKGVDSTLKIQPAKLEDSAVYLCASSLGGAGSSYNEQFFGPGTRLTVL.

This chain links TRBV30 with TRBJ1-2, with 8 bases aligning to TRBD1. The length of the CDR3 is 14 residues. CDR1 GTSNPN and CDR2 SVGIG come from the germline V gene (reference sequence). J was trimmed by 5 bases and V by 6 bases; bases with no gene match: 11. The DNA for the CDR3 is TGTGCCTGCCACTCCGGGACAGGCACTTATGGCTACACCTTC. This codes for CACHSGTGTYGYTF.

The table lists this clone with a few counts. The genes are TRBV18 and TRBJ2-3; D unresolved. Trimming cost V 4 bases and J 5 bases, with 10 bases left between them. There are 13 residues in the CDR3. The V gene's germline CDR1 is KGHSH and CDR2 LQKENI. The DNA for the CDR3 is TGTGCCAGCTCACGCCAGGCCGAAGATACGCAGTATTTT. Residues: CASSRQAEDTQYF.

The chain has TRBV7-2 and TRBJ2-7, with TRBD1 as a possible D gene (6 bases). Deletions cut 5 bases from V and 9 bases from J, with 17 bases between. CDR1 and CDR2 (germline): SGHTA, FQGNSA. The CDR3 has 13 residues. CDR3 region: CASSPMGATGQYF. The CDR3 region has the DNA TGTGCCAGCAGCCCGATGGGGGCGACGGGGCAGTACTTC.

This clone was seen only a few times. The chain links TRBV30 to TRBJ1-3, with a possible D match to TRBD1 (5 bases). In germline, CDR1 is GTSNPN, CDR2 SVGIG (reference sequence). The CDR3 runs 15 residues. V was shortened by 3 bases and J by 3 bases, with 15 bases between the two germline ends. In DNA, the CDR3 is TGTGCCTGGAGCCTACGCCGGACAAATGGAAACACCATATATTTT. It is translated as CAWSLRRTNGNTIYF.

This clone has more than one count but fewer than ten. The CDR3 sequence is CASRPGVEQYF. CDR3 nucleotide sequence: TGTGCCAGCAGGCCAGGGGTCGAGCAGTACTTC. The V gene is TRBV7-3, the J gene TRBJ2-7, with D perhaps matching TRBD1 (6 bases). This CDR3 spans 11 amino acids. The V end was cut by 6 bases, the J end by 6 bases, with 9 bases between. CDR1 and CDR2 (germline): SGHTA, FQGTGA.

This clone was detected once. V and J are TRBV28 and TRBJ2-2, with TRBD2 as a possible D gene (5 bases). The germline CDR1 and CDR2 sequences are MDHEN and SYDVKM. Trimming took off 1 base at V and 6 bases at J, with 15 bases between the two ends. CDR3 length: 16 amino acids. The CDR3 DNA sequence: TGTGCCAGCAGTTTATACATCCGGGATTGGTCCGGGGAGCTGTTTTTT. Translation: CASSLYIRDWSGELFF.

This clone was counted only a few times. The chain uses TRBV7-3 and TRBJ2-7, with D tentatively TRBD2 (6 bases). Germline CDR1 SGHTA, CDR2 FQGTGA. The ends were cut back, 5 bases at V and 3 bases at J, with 20 bases in the middle. The CDR3 covers 16 residues. The CDR3 spells CASSPEGQAGIYEQYF. In nucleotides, the CDR3 is TGTGCCAGCAGCCCCGAAGGGCAGGCGGGGATCTACGAGCAGTACTTC.

The V gene is TRBV30, the J gene TRBJ1-1; D uncertain. Germline V lookup: CDR1 GTSNPN, CDR2 SVGIG (reference sequence). The germline V and J ends were trimmed by 4 bases and 6 bases, with 9 bases remaining between them. The CDR3 sequence is 11 residues long. The CDR3 reads CAWTQASEAFF. DNA for the CDR3: TGTGCCTGGACCCAGGCCTCTGAAGCTTTCTTT.

This clone showed up just a few times. The chain couples TRBV18 to TRBJ1-6; D gene unclear. This CDR3 has 14 amino acids. Germline CDR1 reads KGHSH; CDR2 reads LQKENI. Trimming removed 1 base from V and 7 bases from J, with 8 bases in between. CDR3 loop: CASSPRERNSPLHF. CDR3 coding DNA: TGTGCCAGCTCACCACGCGAACGGAATTCACCCCTCCACTTT.